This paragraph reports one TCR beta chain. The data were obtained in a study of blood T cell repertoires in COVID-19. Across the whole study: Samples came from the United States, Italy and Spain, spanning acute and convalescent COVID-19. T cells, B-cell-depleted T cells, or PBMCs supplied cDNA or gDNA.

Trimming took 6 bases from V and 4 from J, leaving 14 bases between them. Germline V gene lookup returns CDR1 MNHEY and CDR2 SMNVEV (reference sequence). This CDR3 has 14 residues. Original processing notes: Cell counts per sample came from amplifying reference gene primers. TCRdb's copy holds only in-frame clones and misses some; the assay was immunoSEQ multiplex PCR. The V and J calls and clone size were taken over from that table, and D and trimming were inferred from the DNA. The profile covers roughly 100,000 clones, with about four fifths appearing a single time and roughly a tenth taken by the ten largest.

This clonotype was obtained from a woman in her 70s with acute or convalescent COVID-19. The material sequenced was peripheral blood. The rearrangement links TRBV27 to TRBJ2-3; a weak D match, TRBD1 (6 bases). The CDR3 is CASRTLGHADTQYF. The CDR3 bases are TGTGCCAGCAGGACCCTGGGACACGCAGATACGCAGTATTTT.